Listed below are T cell receptor beta chains from one sample, sequenced in a study of shared clonotypes between healthy human individuals. Using immunoSEQ multiplex PCR, the repertoire was profiled, and TCRdb retains in-frame clones only, with some absent. Counted here are 1.4 million or so clones, 98% occurring once; the ten biggest clones make up approximately 0.38%. The sample was naive CD4+ T cells sorted from blood. These receptors came from a man in his thirties or forties in good health. CDR3s include the opening cysteine and the closing phenylalanine or tryptophan. Each record gives: V gene, clone size, J gene, D gene, CDR3 DNA, CDR3 protein. D genes are given only for firm matches. Clone size is shown for a subset of rows, as once, few, many or a class of expanded clone.

v_call: TRBV27
clone_size: once
j_call: TRBJ2-7
d_call: -
cdr3_nt: TGTGCCAGCAGTTTCAGTGAACTGAGCTACGAGCAGTACTTC
cdr3_aa: CASSFSELSYEQYF

v_call: TRBV10-3
clone_size: -
j_call: TRBJ1-5
d_call: -
cdr3_nt: TGTGCCATCAGTGATTTGGCCGGTCAGCCCCAGCATTTT
cdr3_aa: CAISDLAGQPQHF

v_call: TRBV4-3
clone_size: -
j_call: TRBJ2-3
d_call: TRBD2
cdr3_nt: TGCGCCAGCAGGGGGACTAGCGGGACTGCGGATACGCAGTATTTT
cdr3_aa: CASRGTSGTADTQYF

v_call: TRBV18
clone_size: -
j_call: TRBJ2-7
d_call: TRBD2
cdr3_nt: TGTGCCAGCTCATCGACTAGCGGTACCTACGAGCAGTACTTC
cdr3_aa: CASSSTSGTYEQYF

v_call: TRBV10-2
clone_size: -
j_call: TRBJ1-5
d_call: -
cdr3_nt: TGCGCCAGCACCGGGGGCAATCAGCCCCAGCATTTT
cdr3_aa: CASTGGNQPQHF

v_call: TRBV10-1
clone_size: few
j_call: TRBJ2-2
d_call: -
cdr3_nt: TGCGCCAGCACCGAGAAGATCGCCGGGGAGCTGTTTTTT
cdr3_aa: CASTEKIAGELFF

v_call: TRBV27
clone_size: -
j_call: TRBJ2-7
d_call: TRBD1
cdr3_nt: TGTGCCAGTAGCCTTCGGGACAGCTACGAGCAGTACTTC
cdr3_aa: CASSLRDSYEQYF

v_call: TRBV7-8
clone_size: -
j_call: TRBJ1-1
d_call: -
cdr3_nt: TGTGCCAGCAGCAGAAACAGGGAGCCCACTGAAGCTTTCTTT
cdr3_aa: CASSRNREPTEAFF

v_call: TRBV7-2
clone_size: -
j_call: TRBJ1-5
d_call: -
cdr3_nt: TGTGCCAGCAGCCCACGGGGAGGGGAGCCCCAGCATTTT
cdr3_aa: CASSPRGGEPQHF

v_call: TRBV4-1
clone_size: once
j_call: TRBJ2-2
d_call: -
cdr3_nt: TGCGCCAGCAGCCATATGTCAGTGGGGGCCGGGGAGCTGTTTTTT
cdr3_aa: CASSHMSVGAGELFF

v_call: TRBV9
clone_size: -
j_call: TRBJ2-7
d_call: -
cdr3_nt: TGTGCCAGCAGCGCCCGGACGGATTCCTACGAGCAGTACTTC
cdr3_aa: CASSARTDSYEQYF

v_call: TRBV6-1
clone_size: once
j_call: TRBJ2-3
d_call: -
cdr3_nt: TGTGCCGGCGGGACAGATGGAAGCACAGATACGCAGTATTTT
cdr3_aa: CAGGTDGSTDTQYF

v_call: TRBV2
clone_size: -
j_call: TRBJ2-6
d_call: -
cdr3_nt: TGTGCCAGCAGTGACTCTTCAGGGGGGAGCTCTGGGGCCAACGTCCTGACTTTC
cdr3_aa: CASSDSSGGSSGANVLTF

v_call: TRBV2
clone_size: -
j_call: TRBJ1-1
d_call: -
cdr3_nt: TGTGCCAGCAGTCTGGGAGGGGGCACTGAAGCTTTCTTT
cdr3_aa: CASSLGGGTEAFF

v_call: TRBV7-9
clone_size: -
j_call: TRBJ2-2
d_call: TRBD2
cdr3_nt: TGTGCCAGCAGCCCAGCGCGTGGCGGGAGGGCCGTAAACACCGGGGAGCTGTTTTTT
cdr3_aa: CASSPARGGRAVNTGELFF

v_call: TRBV9
clone_size: -
j_call: TRBJ2-5
d_call: TRBD2
cdr3_nt: TGTGCCAGCAGCGCCCCGTGGACTAGCGGGACCCAAGAGACCCAGTACTTC
cdr3_aa: CASSAPWTSGTQETQYF

v_call: TRBV9
clone_size: -
j_call: TRBJ2-5
d_call: -
cdr3_nt: TGTGCCAGCAGCGTAGTCGACGTCTCTGCGGGGCTACAAGAGACCCAGTACTTC
cdr3_aa: CASSVVDVSAGLQETQYF

v_call: TRBV5-1
clone_size: -
j_call: TRBJ1-1
d_call: -
cdr3_nt: TGCGCCAGCAGCATGGGACAGAACACTGAAGCTTTCTTT
cdr3_aa: CASSMGQNTEAFF

v_call: TRBV5-1
clone_size: -
j_call: TRBJ2-7
d_call: -
cdr3_nt: TGCGCCAGCAGCCCATCGGGCGAAGCCTACGAGCAGTACTTC
cdr3_aa: CASSPSGEAYEQYF

v_call: TRBV28
clone_size: -
j_call: TRBJ1-1
d_call: TRBD1
cdr3_nt: TGTGCCAGCAGACTCTCCACAGGGGTGAACACTGAAGCTTTCTTT
cdr3_aa: CASRLSTGVNTEAFF

v_call: TRBV18
clone_size: -
j_call: TRBJ1-3
d_call: -
cdr3_nt: TGTGCCAGCTCACTCTTAACGCGAAGGGCGGTAGCTGGAAACACCATATATTTT
cdr3_aa: CASSLLTRRAVAGNTIYF

v_call: TRBV11-2
clone_size: -
j_call: TRBJ2-3
d_call: -
cdr3_nt: TGTGCCAGCAGGTCGGGACAAAGCACAGATACGCAGTATTTT
cdr3_aa: CASRSGQSTDTQYF

v_call: TRBV2
clone_size: once
j_call: TRBJ1-2
d_call: -
cdr3_nt: TGTGCCAGCGGGATAGACTATGGCTACACCTTC
cdr3_aa: CASGIDYGYTF